Listed below are T cell receptor beta chains from one sample, sequenced in a study of blood T cell repertoires in COVID-19. TCRdb keeps only in-frame clones here, not all; method: immunoSEQ multiplex PCR. The table records over 250,000 clones, about 92% of them present only once. Sequenced sample: PBMCs or T cells enriched from blood (not recorded which). These TCRs come from a man aged 55 to 70 who had recovered from COVID-19. CDR3s include the opening cysteine and the closing phenylalanine or tryptophan. The D gene is left open where the match is weak. Clone sizes are given selectively: once, few, many, or a class where the clone is expanded.

D gene | J gene | V gene | clone size | CDR3 protein | CDR3 DNA
NA | TRBJ2-2 | TRBV3-1/TRBV3-2 | few | CASSQRLGNTGELFF | TGTGCCAGCAGCCAGAGGCTGGGGAACACCGGGGAGCTGTTTTTT
NA | TRBJ1-5 | TRBV9 | NA | CASSPDSYSNQPQHF | TGTGCCAGCTCCCCCGACAGTTATAGCAATCAGCCCCAGCATTTT
TRBD1 | TRBJ1-2 | TRBV5-6 | NA | CASGNRGEGYTF | TGTGCCAGCGGAAACAGGGGCGAGGGCTACACCTTC
NA | TRBJ2-7 | TRBV11-3 | NA | CASSPILAGIYEQYF | TGTGCCAGCAGCCCCATACTCGCAGGGATCTACGAGCAGTACTTC
NA | TRBJ1-5 | TRBV3-1/TRBV3-2 | NA | CASSQVARRASNQPQHF | TGTGCCAGCAGCCAAGTAGCCCGGAGGGCAAGCAATCAGCCCCAGCATTTT
TRBD2 | TRBJ2-1 | TRBV7-9 | NA | CASSLSSGRAWDEQFF | TGTGCCAGCAGCTTATCCAGCGGGAGGGCCTGGGATGAGCAGTTCTTC
TRBD2 | TRBJ2-2 | TRBV4-3 | NA | CASSPEETSGVSGELFF | TGCGCCAGCAGCCCCGAGGAGACTAGCGGGGTTAGCGGGGAGCTGTTTTTT
TRBD1 | TRBJ2-2 | TRBV11-2 | NA | CASGQGATGELFF | TGTGCCAGCGGACAGGGGGCTACCGGGGAGCTGTTTTTT
TRBD1 | TRBJ1-2 | TRBV5-1 | NA | CASASGTESYGYTF | TGCGCCAGCGCCTCCGGGACAGAAAGCTATGGCTACACCTTC
NA | TRBJ1-1 | TRBV19 | NA | CATTKGGSTEAFF | TGTGCCACTACCAAGGGGGGGAGCACTGAAGCTTTCTTT
NA | TRBJ1-4 | TRBV2 | NA | CASSPVVKLFF | TGTGCCAGCAGCCCCGTCGTGAAACTGTTTTTT
TRBD2 | TRBJ2-1 | TRBV5-5 | NA | CASSPIPAGVRNEQFF | TGTGCCAGCAGCCCTATTCCAGCGGGAGTTAGGAATGAGCAGTTCTTC
TRBD2 | TRBJ2-1 | TRBV11-2 | NA | CASSTSGGVYNEQFF | TGTGCCAGCAGCACTAGCGGGGGAGTCTACAATGAGCAGTTCTTC
TRBD1 | TRBJ1-5 | TRBV6-2/TRBV6-3 | NA | CASSLAGGSQPQHF | TGTGCCAGCAGTTTGGCAGGGGGGAGTCAGCCCCAGCATTTT
NA | TRBJ1-5 | TRBV30 | NA | CAWSHRHNQPQHF | TGTGCCTGGAGTCACAGGCACAATCAGCCCCAGCATTTT
NA | TRBJ2-7 | TRBV25-1 | NA | CASSGVGPYEQYF | TGTGCCAGCAGTGGGGTTGGGCCCTACGAGCAGTACTTC